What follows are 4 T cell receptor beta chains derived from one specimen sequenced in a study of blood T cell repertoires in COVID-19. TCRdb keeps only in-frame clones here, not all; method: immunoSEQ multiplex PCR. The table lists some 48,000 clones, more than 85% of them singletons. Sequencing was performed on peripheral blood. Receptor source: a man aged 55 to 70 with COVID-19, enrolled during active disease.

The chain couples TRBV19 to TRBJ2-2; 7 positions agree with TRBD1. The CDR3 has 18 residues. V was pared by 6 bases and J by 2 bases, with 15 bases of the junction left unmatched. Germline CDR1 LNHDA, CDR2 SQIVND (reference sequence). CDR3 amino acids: CASRPRVQRQGNTGELFF. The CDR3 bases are TGTGCCAGTAGGCCCCGAGTCCAACGACAGGGAAACACCGGGGAGCTGTTTTTT.

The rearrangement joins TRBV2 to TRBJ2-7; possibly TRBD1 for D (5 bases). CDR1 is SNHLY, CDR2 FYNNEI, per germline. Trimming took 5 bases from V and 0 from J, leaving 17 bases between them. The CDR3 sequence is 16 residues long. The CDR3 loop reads CASSNGKTASSYEQYF. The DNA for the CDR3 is TGTGCCAGCAGTAATGGGAAGACAGCGAGCTCCTACGAGCAGTACTTC. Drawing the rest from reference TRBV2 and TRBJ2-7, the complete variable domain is EPEVTQTPSHQVTQMGQEVILRCVPISNHLYFYWYRQILGQKVEFLVSFYNNEISEKSEIFDDQFSVERPDGSNFTLKIRSTKLEDSAMYFCASSNGKTASSYEQYFGPGTRLTVT.

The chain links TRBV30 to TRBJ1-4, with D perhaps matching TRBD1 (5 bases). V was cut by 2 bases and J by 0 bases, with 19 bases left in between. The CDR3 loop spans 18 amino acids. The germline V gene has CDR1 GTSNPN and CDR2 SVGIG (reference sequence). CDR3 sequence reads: CAWSPWGGPLATNEKLFF. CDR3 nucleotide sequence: TGTGCCTGGAGTCCATGGGGGGGACCTTTAGCAACTAATGAAAAACTGTTTTTT. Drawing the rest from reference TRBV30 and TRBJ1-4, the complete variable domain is SQTIHQWPATLVQPVGSPLSLECTVEGTSNPNLYWYRQAAGRGLQLLFYSVGIGQISSEVPQNLSASRPQDRQFILSSKKLLLSDSGFYLCAWSPWGGPLATNEKLFFGSGTQLSVL.

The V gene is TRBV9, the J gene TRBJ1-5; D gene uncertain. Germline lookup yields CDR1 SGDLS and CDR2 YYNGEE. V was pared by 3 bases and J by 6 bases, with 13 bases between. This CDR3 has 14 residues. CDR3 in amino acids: CASSGGVVGQPQHF. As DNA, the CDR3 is TGTGCCAGCAGCGGGGGAGTTGTCGGTCAGCCCCAGCATTTT.